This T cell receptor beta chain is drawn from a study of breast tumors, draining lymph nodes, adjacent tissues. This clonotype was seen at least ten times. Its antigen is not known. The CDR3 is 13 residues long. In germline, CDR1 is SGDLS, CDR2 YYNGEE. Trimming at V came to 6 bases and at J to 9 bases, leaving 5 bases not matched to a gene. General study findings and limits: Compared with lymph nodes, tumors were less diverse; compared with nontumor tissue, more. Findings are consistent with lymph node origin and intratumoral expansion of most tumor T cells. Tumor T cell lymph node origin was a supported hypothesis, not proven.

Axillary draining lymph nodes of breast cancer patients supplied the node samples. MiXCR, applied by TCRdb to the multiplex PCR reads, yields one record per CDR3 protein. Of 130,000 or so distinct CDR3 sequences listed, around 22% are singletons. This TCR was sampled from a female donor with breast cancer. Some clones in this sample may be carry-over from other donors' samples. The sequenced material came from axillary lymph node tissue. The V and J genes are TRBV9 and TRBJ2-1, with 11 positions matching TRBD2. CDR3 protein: CASKGLAGGEQFF. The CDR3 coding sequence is TGTGCCAGCAAAGGACTAGCGGGTGGTGAGCAGTTCTTC.